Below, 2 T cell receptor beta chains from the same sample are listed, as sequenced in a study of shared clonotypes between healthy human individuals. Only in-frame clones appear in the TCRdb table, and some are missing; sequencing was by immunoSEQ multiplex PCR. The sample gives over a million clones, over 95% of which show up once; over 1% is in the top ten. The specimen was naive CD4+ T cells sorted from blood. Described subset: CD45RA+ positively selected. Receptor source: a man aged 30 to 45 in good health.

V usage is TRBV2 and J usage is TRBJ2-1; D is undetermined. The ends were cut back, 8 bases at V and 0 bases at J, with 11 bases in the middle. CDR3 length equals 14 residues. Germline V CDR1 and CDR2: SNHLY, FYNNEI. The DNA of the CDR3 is TGTGCCAGCGGGCGGATCAACTCCTACAATGAGCAGTTCTTC. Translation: CASGRINSYNEQFF.

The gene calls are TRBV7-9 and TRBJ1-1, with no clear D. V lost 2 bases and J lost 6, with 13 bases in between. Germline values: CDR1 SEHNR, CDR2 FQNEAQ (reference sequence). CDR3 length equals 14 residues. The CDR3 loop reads CASSLSGRLAEAFF. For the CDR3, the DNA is TGTGCCAGCAGCTTAAGCGGACGGCTCGCTGAAGCTTTCTTT.